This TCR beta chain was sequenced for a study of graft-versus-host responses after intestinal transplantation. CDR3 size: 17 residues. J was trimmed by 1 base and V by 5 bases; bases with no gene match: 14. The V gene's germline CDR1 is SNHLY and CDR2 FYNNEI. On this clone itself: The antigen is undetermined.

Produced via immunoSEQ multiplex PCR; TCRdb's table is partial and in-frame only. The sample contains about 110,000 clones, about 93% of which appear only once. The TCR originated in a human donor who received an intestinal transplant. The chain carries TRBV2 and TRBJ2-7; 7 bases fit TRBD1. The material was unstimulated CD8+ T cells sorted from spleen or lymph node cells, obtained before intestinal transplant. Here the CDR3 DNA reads TGTGCCAGCAGTCCTGCAAAACCAGGGGGAAGGTCCTACGAGCAGTACTTC. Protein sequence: CASSPAKPGGRSYEQYF.